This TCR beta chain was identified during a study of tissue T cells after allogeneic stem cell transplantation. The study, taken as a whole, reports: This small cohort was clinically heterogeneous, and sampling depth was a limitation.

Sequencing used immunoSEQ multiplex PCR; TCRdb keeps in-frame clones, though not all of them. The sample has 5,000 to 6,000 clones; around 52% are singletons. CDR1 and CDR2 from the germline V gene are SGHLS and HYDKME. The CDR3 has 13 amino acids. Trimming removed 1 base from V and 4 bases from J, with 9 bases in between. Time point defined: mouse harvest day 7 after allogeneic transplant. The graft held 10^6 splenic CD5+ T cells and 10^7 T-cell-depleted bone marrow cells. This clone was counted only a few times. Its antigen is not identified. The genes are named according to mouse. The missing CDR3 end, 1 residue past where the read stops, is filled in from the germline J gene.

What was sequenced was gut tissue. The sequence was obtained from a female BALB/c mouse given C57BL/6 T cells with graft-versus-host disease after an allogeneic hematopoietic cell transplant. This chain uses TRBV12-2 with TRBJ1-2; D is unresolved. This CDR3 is CASSLTSGSDYTF. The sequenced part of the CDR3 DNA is TGTGCCAGCTCTCTGACATCCGGCTCCGACTACACC.